Below, 5 T cell receptor beta chains from the same sample are listed, as sequenced in a study of control samples from healthy donors and cancer patients (dated by TCRdb to 2018 to 2020). The protocol used for the library was the immunoSEQ multiplex PCR assay. TCRdb retrieved this table from immuneACCESS and kept in-frame rearrangements only. Not all clones are present; in checked studies, unresolved V genes account for under half, and no reason is known for the remainder. This sample is represented by about 410,000 clones; about nine tenths of them were singletons. Of the sample, 5% to 7% falls within the top ten clones. Sequencing was done on a sample of PBMCs. All receptors derive from a man aged 35 to 55 with head and neck cancer.

The chain employs TRBV18 and TRBJ2-5; perhaps TRBD1 as D (6 bases). The CDR3 runs 14 residues. Looked up from germline, CDR1 is KGHSH and CDR2 is LQKENI. V was trimmed by 4 bases and J by 5 bases, leaving 14 bases between them. The CDR3 protein is CASSRSQGGETQYF. CDR3 coding DNA: TGTGCCAGCTCACGGTCACAGGGCGGGGAGACCCAGTACTTC. Combining the CDR3 with reference TRBV18 and TRBJ2-5 gives the whole variable domain NAGVMQNPRHLVRRRGQEARLRCSPMKGHSHVYWYRQLPEEGLKFMVYLQKENIIDESGMPKERFSAEFPKEGPSILRIQQVVRGDSAAYFCASSRSQGGETQYFGPGTRLLVL.

This chain links TRBV13 with TRBJ2-3; 11 bases match TRBD2. Germline CDR1 is PRHDT and CDR2 is FYEKMQ (reference sequence). The J segment lost 0 bases and the V segment lost 5 bases, leaving 7 bases of the junction unmatched. The CDR3 contains 17 residues. The CDR3 reads CASSTSPSGRSTDTQYF. For the CDR3, the DNA is TGTGCCAGCAGCACCAGTCCTAGCGGGAGGAGCACAGATACGCAGTATTTT.

This chain links TRBV27 with TRBJ1-2; 8 nucleotides align to TRBD1. Per the germline V gene, CDR1 is MNHEY and CDR2 is SMNVEV (reference sequence). The CDR3 contains 13 residues. The junction had 6 bases not matched to a gene; V was cut back by 6 bases and J by 6 bases. The CDR3 region is CASSLGTGDGYTF. CDR3 DNA sequence: TGTGCCAGCAGCCTAGGGACAGGTGATGGCTACACCTTC.

The V gene is TRBV9, the J gene TRBJ2-2; D ambiguous. V was shortened by 7 bases and J by 4 bases, with 11 bases between the two germline ends. The CDR3 runs to 13 residues. In germline, CDR1 is SGDLS, CDR2 YYNGEE. Here the CDR3 DNA reads TGTGCCAGCCTGGCAGGTTCCACCGGGGAGCTGTTTTTT. It codes for CASLAGSTGELFF.

CDR3 in amino acids: CASSLTRGGYTF. The CDR3, as DNA: TGTGCCAGCAGCCTTACCCGGGGTGGCTACACCTTC. The chain recombines TRBV12-3 or TRBV12-4 with TRBJ1-2, with unresolved D. The V end was cut by 6 bases, the J end by 7 bases, with 12 bases between. This CDR3 comprises 12 residues.